This T cell receptor beta chain was retrieved from a study of technical replicates of blood from a handful of donors. V shed 5 bases and J shed 0 bases, with 10 bases lying between them. The CDR3 spans 14 residues. CDR1 and CDR2 (germline): SGHTA, FQGNSA. Only in-frame clones appear in the TCRdb table, and some are missing; sequencing was by immunoSEQ multiplex PCR. Of 50,000 to 80,000 clones in the sample, 86% were seen once. The TCR comes from a human donor in good health. Some clones in this sample may be carry-over from other donors' samples. The chain is built from TRBV7-2 and TRBJ1-1; D may be TRBD1 (6 bases). The material sequenced was PBMCs. The CDR3 protein is CASSPGQMNTEAFF. Here the CDR3 DNA reads TGTGCCAGCAGCCCGGGACAAATGAACACTGAAGCTTTCTTT.